These T cell receptor beta chains were read from a single sample in a study of T cells in Graves' hyperthyroidism and ophthalmopathy. TCRdb re-called the multiplex PCR reads through MiXCR, storing one row per CDR3 protein. This repertoire shows approximately 710,000 distinct CDR3 sequences, 17% found once; its top ten account for around a sixth. Sequenced input: blood. The receptors originated from a man aged 50 or older with Graves' hyperthyroidism. CDR3s include the opening cysteine and the closing phenylalanine or tryptophan. The order of the fields is CDR3 DNA, CDR3 protein, J gene, V gene, D gene, clone size, CDR3 length. The D gene is left open where the match is weak. Some rows mark clone size as missing; the rest say once, few, many or name a class of expanded clone.

cdr3_nt: TGTGCCAGCACCCTAAGCGGGGGAACTGAAGCTTTCTTT
cdr3_aa: CASTLSGGTEAFF
j_call: TRBJ1-1
v_call: TRBV12-3/TRBV12-4
d_call: NA
clone_size: NA
cdr3_length: 13

cdr3_nt: TGTGCCAGCAGGACAGGGGGCCGGTATGGCTACACCTTC
cdr3_aa: CASRTGGRYGYTF
j_call: TRBJ1-2
v_call: TRBV12-3/TRBV12-4
d_call: TRBD1
clone_size: many
cdr3_length: 13

cdr3_nt: TGTGCCACCAGCCGGTCCTTAGACAATGAGCAGTTCTTC
cdr3_aa: CATSRSLDNEQFF
j_call: TRBJ2-1
v_call: TRBV15
d_call: NA
clone_size: NA
cdr3_length: 13

cdr3_nt: TGTGCCAGCAGCGTAGGGCGGGGTTTTGGTCTTCGGGAGCAGTACTTC
cdr3_aa: CASSVGRGFGLREQYF
j_call: TRBJ2-7
v_call: TRBV9
d_call: NA
clone_size: many
cdr3_length: 16

cdr3_nt: TGTGCCAGCTCACCCCGGACTCCCTACAATGAGCAGTTCTTC
cdr3_aa: CASSPRTPYNEQFF
j_call: TRBJ2-1
v_call: TRBV18
d_call: NA
clone_size: NA
cdr3_length: 14

cdr3_nt: TGTGCCAGCAGACCTAACTCTGGGGCAGATACGCAGTATTTT
cdr3_aa: CASRPNSGADTQYF
j_call: TRBJ2-3
v_call: TRBV27
d_call: NA
clone_size: many
cdr3_length: 14

cdr3_nt: TGTGCCAGCAGCACCATTACGGACAATGAGCAGTTCTTC
cdr3_aa: CASSTITDNEQFF
j_call: TRBJ2-1
v_call: TRBV5-4
d_call: NA
clone_size: NA
cdr3_length: 13

cdr3_nt: TGCAGTGCTAGAGATCCAGGGGGGAACACTGAAGCTTTCTTT
cdr3_aa: CSARDPGGNTEAFF
j_call: TRBJ1-1
v_call: TRBV20-1
d_call: TRBD1
clone_size: few
cdr3_length: 14

cdr3_nt: TGTGCCAGCACTGATCACGGAGGATACAATGAGCAGTTCTTC
cdr3_aa: CASTDHGGYNEQFF
j_call: TRBJ2-1
v_call: TRBV6-2/TRBV6-3
d_call: NA
clone_size: NA
cdr3_length: 14

cdr3_nt: TGTGCCAGCACTGGACTGCCGAACACTGAAGCTTTCTTT
cdr3_aa: CASTGLPNTEAFF
j_call: TRBJ1-1
v_call: TRBV2
d_call: NA
clone_size: many
cdr3_length: 13

cdr3_nt: TGTGCCAGCAGCCACGGGGACATCTCCTACAATGAGCAGTTCTTC
cdr3_aa: CASSHGDISYNEQFF
j_call: TRBJ2-1
v_call: TRBV28
d_call: NA
clone_size: many
cdr3_length: 15

cdr3_nt: TGTGCCAGCAGCTCTTCCTCTGGGGACGAAGCTTTCTTT
cdr3_aa: CASSSSSGDEAFF
j_call: TRBJ1-1
v_call: TRBV5-6
d_call: NA
clone_size: few
cdr3_length: 13

cdr3_nt: TGCAGCGTGGATCTACCGGGCGAGCAGTACTTC
cdr3_aa: CSVDLPGEQYF
j_call: TRBJ2-7
v_call: TRBV29-1
d_call: NA
clone_size: many
cdr3_length: 11

cdr3_nt: TGTGCCTGGAGGTCGGGACTAACTCAAGAGACCCAGTACTTC
cdr3_aa: CAWRSGLTQETQYF
j_call: TRBJ2-5
v_call: TRBV30
d_call: TRBD2
clone_size: many
cdr3_length: 14

cdr3_nt: TGTGCCAGCAGTGACGGGATTTCACCCCTCCACTTT
cdr3_aa: CASSDGISPLHF
j_call: TRBJ1-6
v_call: TRBV6-4
d_call: NA
clone_size: many
cdr3_length: 12

cdr3_nt: TGCGCCAGCAGCTTGGCAGCAGGGACCGAGCAGTACTTC
cdr3_aa: CASSLAAGTEQYF
j_call: TRBJ2-7
v_call: TRBV5-1
d_call: NA
clone_size: NA
cdr3_length: 13

cdr3_nt: TGTGCCAGCAGTATAACAGGGGGCACTCTGTACGAGCAGTACTTC
cdr3_aa: CASSITGGTLYEQYF
j_call: TRBJ2-7
v_call: TRBV6-1
d_call: TRBD1
clone_size: many
cdr3_length: 15

cdr3_nt: TGTGCCAGCAGTCCGTTGAGGTTTGGACAGGGAACGCGTAACACTGAAGCTTTCTTT
cdr3_aa: CASSPLRFGQGTRNTEAFF
j_call: TRBJ1-1
v_call: TRBV28
d_call: TRBD1
clone_size: many
cdr3_length: 19

cdr3_nt: TGCAGTGCTAGTCCACAGGGGCCCACAGATACGCAGTATTTT
cdr3_aa: CSASPQGPTDTQYF
j_call: TRBJ2-3
v_call: TRBV20-1
d_call: TRBD1
clone_size: many
cdr3_length: 14

cdr3_nt: TGTGCCAGCTGTCCCGGGACAGGGAAATTTTACGAGCAGTACTTC
cdr3_aa: CASCPGTGKFYEQYF
j_call: TRBJ2-7
v_call: TRBV27
d_call: TRBD1
clone_size: many
cdr3_length: 15

cdr3_nt: TGTGCCAGCAGCTTAGAAGGCTCTAACTACAATGAGCAGTTCTTC
cdr3_aa: CASSLEGSNYNEQFF
j_call: TRBJ2-1
v_call: TRBV11-2
d_call: NA
clone_size: medium-sized
cdr3_length: 15

cdr3_nt: TGTGCCAGCAGCGTAAGATGGACAGCACGGAACACTGAAGCTTTCTTT
cdr3_aa: CASSVRWTARNTEAFF
j_call: TRBJ1-1
v_call: TRBV5-6
d_call: NA
clone_size: few
cdr3_length: 16

cdr3_nt: TGTGCCAGCAGACTGGGACAGGTGGACACAGATACGCAGTATTTT
cdr3_aa: CASRLGQVDTDTQYF
j_call: TRBJ2-3
v_call: TRBV6-2/TRBV6-3
d_call: TRBD1
clone_size: many
cdr3_length: 15

cdr3_nt: TGTGCCAGCAGTTACGGCCTAGCCCGGAGTGGCTACACCTTC
cdr3_aa: CASSYGLARSGYTF
j_call: TRBJ1-2
v_call: TRBV6-2/TRBV6-3
d_call: NA
clone_size: NA
cdr3_length: 14

cdr3_nt: TGTGCCAGCACCCTGGAACTTTCTGGGGCCAACGTCCTGACTTTC
cdr3_aa: CASTLELSGANVLTF
j_call: TRBJ2-6
v_call: TRBV12-3/TRBV12-4
d_call: NA
clone_size: many
cdr3_length: 15

cdr3_nt: TGTGCCAGCACTCCAAGCGACGGTATGAACACTGAAGCTTTCTTT
cdr3_aa: CASTPSDGMNTEAFF
j_call: TRBJ1-1
v_call: TRBV4-2
d_call: NA
clone_size: NA
cdr3_length: 15

cdr3_nt: TGTGCCAGCAGCCCTTGGACTACGGCCTACGAGCAGTACTTC
cdr3_aa: CASSPWTTAYEQYF
j_call: TRBJ2-7
v_call: TRBV3-1
d_call: NA
clone_size: many
cdr3_length: 14

cdr3_nt: TGTGCCAGTAGTATAATGGCAGGGGCGGTGAACACTGAAGCTTTCTTT
cdr3_aa: CASSIMAGAVNTEAFF
j_call: TRBJ1-1
v_call: TRBV19
d_call: NA
clone_size: NA
cdr3_length: 16

cdr3_nt: TGTGCCAGCAGCCCCTCCGGAGAGACAAACGAAAAACTGTTTTTT
cdr3_aa: CASSPSGETNEKLFF
j_call: TRBJ1-4
v_call: TRBV7-3
d_call: NA
clone_size: many
cdr3_length: 15

cdr3_nt: TGTGCCAGCAGTTTTGGGTGGGGCAGGGAGCACACCGGGGAGCTGTTTTTT
cdr3_aa: CASSFGWGREHTGELFF
j_call: TRBJ2-2
v_call: TRBV28
d_call: NA
clone_size: many
cdr3_length: 17

cdr3_nt: TGTGCCAGCGGCCAGCGGGAGAACGAGCAGTACTTC
cdr3_aa: CASGQRENEQYF
j_call: TRBJ2-7
v_call: TRBV12-3/TRBV12-4
d_call: TRBD2
clone_size: many
cdr3_length: 12

cdr3_nt: TGTGCCAGCAGCTTAATCATAGGGCAGGGAACAGATACGCAGTATTTT
cdr3_aa: CASSLIIGQGTDTQYF
j_call: TRBJ2-3
v_call: TRBV7-9
d_call: NA
clone_size: many
cdr3_length: 16

cdr3_nt: TGTGCCAGCACATTCGCAGGGGGGCGATCCACTGAAGCTTTCTTT
cdr3_aa: CASTFAGGRSTEAFF
j_call: TRBJ1-1
v_call: TRBV12-3/TRBV12-4
d_call: TRBD1
clone_size: many
cdr3_length: 15

cdr3_nt: TGTGCCAGCTCTCCTGATAGGGTGTCTGGCTACAGCTTC
cdr3_aa: CASSPDRVSGYSF
j_call: TRBJ1-2
v_call: TRBV18
d_call: NA
clone_size: once
cdr3_length: 13

cdr3_nt: TGTGCCAGCAGCTTATCTAGCGGGTATAGCGAGCAGTTCTTC
cdr3_aa: CASSLSSGYSEQFF
j_call: TRBJ2-1
v_call: TRBV7-2
d_call: TRBD2
clone_size: few
cdr3_length: 14

cdr3_nt: TGTGCCAGCAGCCAGGCAGGGGTTGGCGGGGAGCTGTTTTTT
cdr3_aa: CASSQAGVGGELFF
j_call: TRBJ2-2
v_call: TRBV3-1
d_call: NA
clone_size: many
cdr3_length: 14

cdr3_nt: TGTGCCAGCAGCCAAGACGGGGCAAGGTTCAATCAGCCCCAGCATTTT
cdr3_aa: CASSQDGARFNQPQHF
j_call: TRBJ1-5
v_call: TRBV4-2
d_call: NA
clone_size: few
cdr3_length: 16

cdr3_nt: TGTGCCAGTAGTATGACTAGCGGGAGTCGGGATACGCAGTATTTT
cdr3_aa: CASSMTSGSRDTQYF
j_call: TRBJ2-3
v_call: TRBV19
d_call: TRBD2
clone_size: many
cdr3_length: 15

cdr3_nt: TGTGCCAGCAGCTTACTTCTTAGGACTGAAGCTTTCTTT
cdr3_aa: CASSLLLRTEAFF
j_call: TRBJ1-1
v_call: TRBV11-1
d_call: NA
clone_size: many
cdr3_length: 13

cdr3_nt: TGTGCCAGCAGTTTATATGGGGAGTATAGCAATCAGCCCCAGCATTTT
cdr3_aa: CASSLYGEYSNQPQHF
j_call: TRBJ1-5
v_call: TRBV28
d_call: NA
clone_size: many
cdr3_length: 16

cdr3_nt: TGTGCCAGCAGACCGGGACACTATAATTCACCCCTCCACTTT
cdr3_aa: CASRPGHYNSPLHF
j_call: TRBJ1-6
v_call: TRBV6-1
d_call: NA
clone_size: NA
cdr3_length: 14

cdr3_nt: TGTGCCAGCAGCCCCCGGAGGGGGGGAGGGCCGTCGAACACCGGGGAGCTGTTTTTT
cdr3_aa: CASSPRRGGGPSNTGELFF
j_call: TRBJ2-2
v_call: TRBV7-9
d_call: NA
clone_size: many
cdr3_length: 19

cdr3_nt: TGTGCCACCAGCGGGGCAGGGGGCGCAGGATCCTACAATGAGCAGTTCTTC
cdr3_aa: CATSGAGGAGSYNEQFF
j_call: TRBJ2-1
v_call: TRBV24-1
d_call: TRBD1
clone_size: few
cdr3_length: 17

cdr3_nt: TGCAGTGCTAGACCCGCGGGGGAACCCAACTATGGCTACACCTTC
cdr3_aa: CSARPAGEPNYGYTF
j_call: TRBJ1-2
v_call: TRBV20-1
d_call: NA
clone_size: many
cdr3_length: 15

cdr3_nt: TGTGCCAGCAGCCAAGATGTAGGGTCTGGGGCCAACGTCCTGACTTTC
cdr3_aa: CASSQDVGSGANVLTF
j_call: TRBJ2-6
v_call: TRBV3-1
d_call: NA
clone_size: NA
cdr3_length: 16

cdr3_nt: TGCAGTGCGGGTGGGAGGGGGCGGAGGACTGAAGCTTTCTTT
cdr3_aa: CSAGGRGRRTEAFF
j_call: TRBJ1-1
v_call: TRBV20-1
d_call: TRBD1
clone_size: NA
cdr3_length: 14

cdr3_nt: TGCAGTGCCTTCTTACCGGGACTAGATTCATCAAATACGCAGTATTTT
cdr3_aa: CSAFLPGLDSSNTQYF
j_call: TRBJ2-3
v_call: TRBV20-1
d_call: TRBD2
clone_size: many
cdr3_length: 16

cdr3_nt: TGTGCCACCAGTGATCTTGATTACGGCGACAGAGCCTACAATGAGCAGTTCTTC
cdr3_aa: CATSDLDYGDRAYNEQFF
j_call: TRBJ2-1
v_call: TRBV24-1
d_call: NA
clone_size: many
cdr3_length: 18

cdr3_nt: TGTGCCAGCAGTGGACAGGGTCACGAGCAGTACTTC
cdr3_aa: CASSGQGHEQYF
j_call: TRBJ2-7
v_call: TRBV12-3/TRBV12-4
d_call: TRBD1
clone_size: many
cdr3_length: 12

cdr3_nt: TGTGCCAGCAGCTTGGTATGGGGGTTGAACACTGAAGCTTTCTTT
cdr3_aa: CASSLVWGLNTEAFF
j_call: TRBJ1-1
v_call: TRBV5-5
d_call: NA
clone_size: NA
cdr3_length: 15

cdr3_nt: TGTGCCACCAGTGATTTAAATGGCTACACCTTC
cdr3_aa: CATSDLNGYTF
j_call: TRBJ1-2
v_call: TRBV24-1
d_call: NA
clone_size: many
cdr3_length: 11

cdr3_nt: TGCGCCAGCAGCTTGGGGCCCGCTCGTAGCACAGATACGCAGTATTTT
cdr3_aa: CASSLGPARSTDTQYF
j_call: TRBJ2-3
v_call: TRBV5-1
d_call: NA
clone_size: few
cdr3_length: 16